The clone carrying this T cell receptor (beta chain) was counted a few times. Its antigen remains unknown. This record belongs to a study of T-cell reconstitution after alpha-beta-depleted transplantation in children. Study-level points and caveats: A year had passed since transplant, and T-cell counts and diversity by then came mostly from newly produced T cells. Recipient T cells and thymic progenitors that survived gave rise to the high TCRbeta diversity observed at day 60 in some patients. After transplant, at about two months, alpha-beta T cells were reportedly derived from several hundred expanded graft clones.

Unique molecular identifiers were incorporated into the prepared TCRbeta library. MiXCR, run by TCRdb on the PCR reads, gives a single entry per CDR3 protein. The top ten clones hold roughly 2.5% of a sample with approximately 250,000 distinct CDR3 sequences, 20% to 30% of them seen once. Here the sequenced sample was PBMCs, taken before TCRalphabeta/CD19-depleted stem cell transplant. This TCR derives from a girl aged 2 to 10 with Fanconi anemia, due to receive a stem cell transplant.

The DNA for the CDR3 is TGTGCCAGCAGCCTAGGGGGCCGGGACAGGGAATACGAGCAGTACTTC. Its translation: CASSLGGRDREYEQYF. The genes are TRBV28 and TRBJ2-7; 9 nucleotides agree with TRBD1. The junction had 13 bases not matched to a gene; V was cut back by 6 bases and J by 4 bases. CDR1 is MDHEN, CDR2 SYDVKM, per germline. This CDR3 has 16 amino acids.